What follows is one TCR beta chain and its context. Its antigen is still unknown. Some clones are missing from TCRdb's copy, which holds only in-frame ones; the method was immunoSEQ multiplex PCR. Of about 78,000 clones in the sample, 85% to 90% are singletons; the top ten hold 0.85% to 0.95%. CDR3 length: 14 residues. The germline gives CDR1 MNHEY, CDR2 SMNVEV (reference sequence). Trimming shortened V by 2 bases and J by 1 base, and 5 bases separated the two germline ends. The sample originates from a study of radiotherapy plus CTLA-4 blockade in lung cancer. Whole-study findings and limits: Once radiotherapy plus ipilimumab had been given, TCR clones derived from tumor expanded in blood. Early clonal dynamics of blood T cells, together with interferon-beta, were reported as the best response predictor.

Chemo-refractory metastatic non-small-cell lung cancer patients received focal radiation with ipilimumab CTLA-4 blockade. The source is a human donor with non-small cell lung cancer who had stable disease on radiotherapy plus ipilimumab. J is TRBJ2-2 and V is TRBV27; possibly TRBD2 for D (5 bases). The sequencing here drew on peripheral blood, taken from a patient treated with radiotherapy plus ipilimumab. The CDR3 spells CASSLAGNTGELFF. The CDR3 DNA reads as TGTGCCAGCAGTTTAGCGGGGAACACCGGGGAGCTGTTTTTT.